Listed below are T cell receptor beta chains from one sample, sequenced in a study of cytomegalovirus exposure and HLA in healthy donors. The protocol was immunoSEQ multiplex PCR, while the TCRdb copy is restricted to in-frame clones and leaves out a portion. The table shows 130,000 to 150,000 clones, with over 75% occurring only once. The sequenced sample was PBMCs. The origin of the receptors is a woman in her twenties or thirties in good health and CMV-seronegative. Both conserved end residues are part of each CDR3. Fields, in order: clone size, J gene, CDR3 length, D gene, V gene, CDR3 protein, CDR3 DNA. The D gene is left open where the match is weak. Size tells how often a clone was seen (once, few, many) or the class of an expanded clone, and some rows leave it out.

clone_size: -
j_call: TRBJ2-1
cdr3_length: 18
d_call: TRBD2
v_call: TRBV9
cdr3_aa: CASSVEGSGDSSYNEQFF
cdr3_nt: TGTGCCAGCAGCGTAGAGGGCAGCGGGGATTCCTCCTACAATGAGCAGTTCTTC

clone_size: -
j_call: TRBJ1-1
cdr3_length: 14
d_call: TRBD1
v_call: TRBV14
cdr3_aa: CASSQGQGWTEAFF
cdr3_nt: TGTGCCAGCAGCCAAGGACAGGGGTGGACTGAAGCTTTCTTT

clone_size: -
j_call: TRBJ2-7
cdr3_length: 13
d_call: TRBD1
v_call: TRBV29-1
cdr3_aa: CSAGQGAGYEQYF
cdr3_nt: TGCAGCGCCGGACAGGGGGCCGGCTACGAGCAGTACTTC

clone_size: -
j_call: TRBJ1-1
cdr3_length: 12
d_call: -
v_call: TRBV9
cdr3_aa: CASSVVGGQAFF
cdr3_nt: TGTGCCAGCAGCGTAGTGGGGGGGCAGGCTTTCTTT

clone_size: -
j_call: TRBJ1-1
cdr3_length: 10
d_call: -
v_call: TRBV29-1
cdr3_aa: CSAKNTEAFF
cdr3_nt: TGCAGCGCTAAAAACACTGAAGCTTTCTTT

clone_size: -
j_call: TRBJ2-3
cdr3_length: 18
d_call: TRBD2
v_call: TRBV7-2
cdr3_aa: CASSLGTVLASSTDTQYF
cdr3_nt: TGTGCCAGCAGCTTAGGTACGGTACTAGCGAGCTCCACAGATACGCAGTATTTT

clone_size: -
j_call: TRBJ2-2
cdr3_length: 17
d_call: -
v_call: TRBV27
cdr3_aa: CASSLVLRRDSTGELFF
cdr3_nt: TGTGCCAGCAGTTTAGTCCTGAGGCGGGATAGCACCGGGGAGCTGTTTTTT

clone_size: few
j_call: TRBJ2-2
cdr3_length: 17
d_call: -
v_call: TRBV27
cdr3_aa: CASSSSRARRNTGELFF
cdr3_nt: TGTGCCAGCAGTTCTAGCCGGGCCAGGAGGAACACCGGGGAGCTGTTTTTT

clone_size: -
j_call: TRBJ1-2
cdr3_length: 15
d_call: TRBD1
v_call: TRBV2
cdr3_aa: CASSVTGVANYGYTF
cdr3_nt: TGTGCCAGCAGTGTGACAGGGGTGGCTAACTATGGCTACACCTTC

clone_size: -
j_call: TRBJ2-1
cdr3_length: 15
d_call: -
v_call: TRBV29-1
cdr3_aa: CSVALMGGQNNEQFF
cdr3_nt: TGCAGCGTTGCCCTTATGGGGGGGCAGAACAATGAGCAGTTCTTC

clone_size: once
j_call: TRBJ1-2
cdr3_length: 13
d_call: TRBD1
v_call: TRBV6-1
cdr3_aa: CASSEWRGRGYTF
cdr3_nt: TGTGCCAGCAGTGAATGGAGGGGGCGAGGCTACACCTTC

clone_size: -
j_call: TRBJ2-1
cdr3_length: 15
d_call: TRBD2
v_call: TRBV4-2
cdr3_aa: CASSQVGGAYNEQFF
cdr3_nt: TGTGCCAGCAGCCAAGTCGGGGGGGCCTACAATGAGCAGTTCTTC

clone_size: -
j_call: TRBJ2-3
cdr3_length: 15
d_call: -
v_call: TRBV27
cdr3_aa: CASSFQGAGTDTQYF
cdr3_nt: TGTGCCAGCAGTTTTCAGGGCGCGGGCACAGATACGCAGTATTTT

clone_size: once
j_call: TRBJ2-3
cdr3_length: 15
d_call: -
v_call: TRBV5-1
cdr3_aa: CASSLGGAGADTQYF
cdr3_nt: TGCGCCAGCAGCTTGGGTGGGGCAGGGGCAGATACGCAGTATTTT

clone_size: -
j_call: TRBJ1-1
cdr3_length: 16
d_call: TRBD1
v_call: TRBV19
cdr3_aa: CASSINAQGARTEAFF
cdr3_nt: TGTGCCAGTAGTATAAACGCACAGGGGGCGAGAACTGAAGCTTTCTTT

clone_size: -
j_call: TRBJ1-2
cdr3_length: 16
d_call: TRBD1
v_call: TRBV5-1
cdr3_aa: CASSLRQGAQGYGYTF
cdr3_nt: TGCGCCAGCAGCCTGCGACAGGGGGCGCAAGGGTATGGCTACACCTTC

clone_size: -
j_call: TRBJ1-2
cdr3_length: 13
d_call: -
v_call: TRBV6-5
cdr3_aa: CASSYQGFYGYTF
cdr3_nt: TGTGCCAGCAGTTACCAGGGGTTCTATGGCTACACCTTC

clone_size: few
j_call: TRBJ2-2
cdr3_length: 13
d_call: -
v_call: TRBV5-6
cdr3_aa: CASSLVGSGELFF
cdr3_nt: TGTGCCAGCAGCTTGGTCGGGTCCGGGGAGCTGTTTTTT

clone_size: -
j_call: TRBJ2-1
cdr3_length: 16
d_call: -
v_call: TRBV30
cdr3_aa: CAWSVPPLALANEQFF
cdr3_nt: TGTGCCTGGAGTGTACCCCCGCTAGCGCTAGCCAATGAGCAGTTCTTC

clone_size: -
j_call: TRBJ2-7
cdr3_length: 14
d_call: -
v_call: TRBV6-1
cdr3_aa: CASSSRSGTYEQYF
cdr3_nt: TGTGCCAGCAGTTCTCGGTCAGGGACCTACGAGCAGTACTTC